This record concerns one T cell receptor beta chain sequence. Its antigen is unknown. A single record per CDR3 protein comes from TCRdb applying MiXCR to the RT-PCR reads. Of about 520,000 distinct CDR3 sequences in the sample, about 25% were seen once. Trimming took 7 bases from V and 5 from J; bases not matched to a gene: 8. The length of the CDR3 is 14 residues. Germline V gene data show CDR1 as MNHNS and CDR2 as SASEGT. This entry is derived from a study of response to subunit inactivated influenza vaccine. Study results and limitations: The authors proposed limited new T cell recruitment per seasonal influenza vaccination.

The specimen was CD4+ T cells sorted from PBMCs, collected 5 days after vaccination. The V gene is TRBV6-1, the J gene TRBJ2-5; TRBD2 matches at 9 bases. The sequence derives from a man in his fifties or sixties who received an inactivated influenza vaccine. The CDR3 sequence: CASTTAGGDETQYF. The CDR3 DNA follows: TGTGCCAGCACCACGGCGGGAGGGGACGAGACCCAGTACTTC.